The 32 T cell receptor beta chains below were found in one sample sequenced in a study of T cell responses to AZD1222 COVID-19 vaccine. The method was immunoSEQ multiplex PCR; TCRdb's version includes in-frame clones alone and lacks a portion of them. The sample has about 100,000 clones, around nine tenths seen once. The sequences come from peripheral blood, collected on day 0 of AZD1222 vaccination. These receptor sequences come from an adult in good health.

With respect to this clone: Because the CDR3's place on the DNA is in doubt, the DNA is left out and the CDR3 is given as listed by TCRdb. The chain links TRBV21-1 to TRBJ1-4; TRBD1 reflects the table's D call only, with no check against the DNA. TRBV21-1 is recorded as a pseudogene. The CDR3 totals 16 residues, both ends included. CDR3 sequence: CASSKFGTGSSEKLFF.

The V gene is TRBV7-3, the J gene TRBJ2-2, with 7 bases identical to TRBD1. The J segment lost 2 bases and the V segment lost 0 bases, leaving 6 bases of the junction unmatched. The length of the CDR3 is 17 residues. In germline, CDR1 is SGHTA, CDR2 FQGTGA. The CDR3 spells CASSLTANRGNTGELFF. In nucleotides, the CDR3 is TGTGCCAGCAGCTTAACCGCCAACAGGGGCAACACCGGGGAGCTGTTTTTT.

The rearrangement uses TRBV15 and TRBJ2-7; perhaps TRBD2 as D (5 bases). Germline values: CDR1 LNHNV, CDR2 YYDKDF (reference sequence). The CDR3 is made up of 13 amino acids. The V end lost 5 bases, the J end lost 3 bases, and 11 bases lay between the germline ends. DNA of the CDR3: TGTGCCACCAGCCCCACCGGGGACTACGAGCAGTACTTC. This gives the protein CATSPTGDYEQYF.

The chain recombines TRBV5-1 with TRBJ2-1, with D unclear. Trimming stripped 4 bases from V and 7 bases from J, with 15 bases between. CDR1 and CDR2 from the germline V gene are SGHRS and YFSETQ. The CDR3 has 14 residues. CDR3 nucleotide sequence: TGCGCCAGCAGCCCCGCGGACGGAATGAATGAGCAGTTCTTC. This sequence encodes CASSPADGMNEQFF.

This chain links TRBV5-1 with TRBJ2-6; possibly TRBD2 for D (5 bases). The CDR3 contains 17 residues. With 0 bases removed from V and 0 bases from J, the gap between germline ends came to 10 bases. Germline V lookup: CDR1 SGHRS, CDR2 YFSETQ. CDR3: CASSLGGMSSGANVLTF. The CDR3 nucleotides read TGCGCCAGCAGCTTGGGAGGGATGAGCTCTGGGGCCAACGTCCTGACTTTC.

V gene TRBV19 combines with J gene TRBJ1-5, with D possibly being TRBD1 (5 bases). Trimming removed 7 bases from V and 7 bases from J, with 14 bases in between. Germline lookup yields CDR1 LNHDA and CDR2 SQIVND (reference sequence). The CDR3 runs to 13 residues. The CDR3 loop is CASKLPGEQPQHF. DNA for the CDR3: TGTGCCAGTAAACTTCCGGGGGAACAGCCCCAGCATTTT.

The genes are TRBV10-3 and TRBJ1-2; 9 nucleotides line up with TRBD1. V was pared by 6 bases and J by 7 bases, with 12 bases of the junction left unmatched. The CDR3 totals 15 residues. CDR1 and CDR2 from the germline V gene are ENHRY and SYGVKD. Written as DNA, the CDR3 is TGTGCCATCAGCGAGGGACAGGGATTCGGTTCTGGCTACACCTTC. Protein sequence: CAISEGQGFGSGYTF.

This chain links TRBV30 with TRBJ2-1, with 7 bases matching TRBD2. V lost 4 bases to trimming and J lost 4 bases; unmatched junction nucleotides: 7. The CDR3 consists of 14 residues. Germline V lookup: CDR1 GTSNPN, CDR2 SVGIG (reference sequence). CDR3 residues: CAWNLGGPYNEQFF. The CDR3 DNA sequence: TGTGCCTGGAATCTGGGAGGGCCTTACAATGAGCAGTTCTTC.

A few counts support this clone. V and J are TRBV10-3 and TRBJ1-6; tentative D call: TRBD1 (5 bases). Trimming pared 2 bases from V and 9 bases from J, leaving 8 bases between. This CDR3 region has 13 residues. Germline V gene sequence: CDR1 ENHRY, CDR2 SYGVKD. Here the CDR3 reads CAISEGGVSPLHF. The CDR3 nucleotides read TGTGCCATCAGTGAGGGGGGGGTTTCACCCCTCCACTTT.

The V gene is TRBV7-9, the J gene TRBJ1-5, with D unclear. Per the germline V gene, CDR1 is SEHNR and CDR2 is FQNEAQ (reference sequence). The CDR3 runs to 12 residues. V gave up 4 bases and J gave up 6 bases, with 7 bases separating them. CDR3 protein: CASSYGGQPQHF. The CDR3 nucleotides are TGTGCCAGCAGCTATGGAGGTCAGCCCCAGCATTTT. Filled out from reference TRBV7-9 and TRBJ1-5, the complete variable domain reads DTGVSQNPRHKITKRGQNVTFRCDPISEHNRLYWYRQTLGQGPEFLTYFQNEAQLEKSRLLSDRFSAERPKGSFSTLEIQRTEQGDSAMYLCASSYGGQPQHFGDGTRLSIL.

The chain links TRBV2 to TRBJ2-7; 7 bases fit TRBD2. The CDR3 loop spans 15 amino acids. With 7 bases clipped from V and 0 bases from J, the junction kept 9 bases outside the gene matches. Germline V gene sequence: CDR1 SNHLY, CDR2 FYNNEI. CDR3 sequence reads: CASTSLAENSYEQYF. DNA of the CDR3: TGTGCCAGCACCTCCCTAGCGGAAAACTCCTACGAGCAGTACTTC.

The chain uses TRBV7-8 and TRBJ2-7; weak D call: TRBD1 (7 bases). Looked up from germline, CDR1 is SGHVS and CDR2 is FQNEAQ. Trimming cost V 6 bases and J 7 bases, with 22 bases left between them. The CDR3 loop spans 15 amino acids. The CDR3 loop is CASRLGQGGAGEQYF. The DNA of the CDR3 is TGTGCCAGCAGGCTGGGCCAGGGGGGAGCCGGGGAGCAGTACTTC.

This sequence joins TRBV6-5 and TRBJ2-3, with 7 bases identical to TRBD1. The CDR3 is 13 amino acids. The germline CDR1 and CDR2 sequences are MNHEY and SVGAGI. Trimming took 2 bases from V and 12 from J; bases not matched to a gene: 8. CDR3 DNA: TGTGCCAGCAGTTACGAGCGGACAGGTCGACAGTATTTT. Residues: CASSYERTGRQYF.

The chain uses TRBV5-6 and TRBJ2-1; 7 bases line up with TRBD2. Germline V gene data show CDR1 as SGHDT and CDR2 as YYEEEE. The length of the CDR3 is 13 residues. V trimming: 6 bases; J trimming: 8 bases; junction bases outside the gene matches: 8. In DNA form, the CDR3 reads TGTGCCAGCATGCGGCAGGCGGGGGATGAGCAGTTCTTC. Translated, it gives CASMRQAGDEQFF.

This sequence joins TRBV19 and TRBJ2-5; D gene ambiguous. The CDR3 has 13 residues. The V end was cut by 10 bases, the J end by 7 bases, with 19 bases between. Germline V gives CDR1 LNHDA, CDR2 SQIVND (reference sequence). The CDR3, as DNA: TGTGCCACGGTGCCCGCTCCAGGCGGGACCCAGTACTTC. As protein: CATVPAPGGTQYF.

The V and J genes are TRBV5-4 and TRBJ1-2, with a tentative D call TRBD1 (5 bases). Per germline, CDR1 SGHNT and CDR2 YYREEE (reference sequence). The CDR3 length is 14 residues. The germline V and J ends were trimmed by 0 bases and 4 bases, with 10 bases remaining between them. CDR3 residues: CASSLGGEGYGYTF. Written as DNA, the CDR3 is TGTGCCAGCAGCTTGGGGGGCGAGGGCTATGGCTACACCTTC.

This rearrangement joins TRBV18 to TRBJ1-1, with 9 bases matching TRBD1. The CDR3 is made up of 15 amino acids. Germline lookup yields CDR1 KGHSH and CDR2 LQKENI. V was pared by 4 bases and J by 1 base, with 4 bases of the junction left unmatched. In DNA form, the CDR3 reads TGTGCCAGCTCACTAGGGACAGGGTCGAACACTGAAGCTTTCTTT. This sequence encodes CASSLGTGSNTEAFF.

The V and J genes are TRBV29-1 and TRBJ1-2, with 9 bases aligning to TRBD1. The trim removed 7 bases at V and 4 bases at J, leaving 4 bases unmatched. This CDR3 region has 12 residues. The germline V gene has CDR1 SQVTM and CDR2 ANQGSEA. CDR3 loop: CSARTGVYGYTF. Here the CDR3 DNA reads TGCAGCGCCCGGACAGGGGTCTATGGCTACACCTTC.

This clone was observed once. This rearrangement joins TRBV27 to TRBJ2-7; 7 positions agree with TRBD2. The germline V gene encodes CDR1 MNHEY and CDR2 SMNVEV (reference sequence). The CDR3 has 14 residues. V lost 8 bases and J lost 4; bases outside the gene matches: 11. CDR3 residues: CASAERDPRYEQYF. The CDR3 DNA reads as TGTGCCAGCGCCGAGCGGGACCCCAGGTACGAGCAGTACTTC.

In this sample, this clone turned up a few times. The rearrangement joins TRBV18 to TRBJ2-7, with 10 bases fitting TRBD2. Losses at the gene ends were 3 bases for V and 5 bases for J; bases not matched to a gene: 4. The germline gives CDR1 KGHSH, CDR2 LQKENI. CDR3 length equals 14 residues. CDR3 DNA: TGTGCCAGCTCACCCGGGACTAGCGCCCACGAGCAGTACTTC. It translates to CASSPGTSAHEQYF.

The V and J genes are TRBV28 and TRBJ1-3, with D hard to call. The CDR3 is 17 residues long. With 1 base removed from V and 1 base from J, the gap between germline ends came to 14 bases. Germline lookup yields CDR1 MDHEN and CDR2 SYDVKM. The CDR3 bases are TGTGCCAGCAGTTTATTTTCCCCGGGGATATCTGGAAACACCATATATTTT. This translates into CASSLFSPGISGNTIYF.

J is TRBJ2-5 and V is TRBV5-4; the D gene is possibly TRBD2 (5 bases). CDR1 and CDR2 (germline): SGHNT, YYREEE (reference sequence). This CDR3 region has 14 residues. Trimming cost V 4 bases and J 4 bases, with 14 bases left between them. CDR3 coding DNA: TGTGCCAGCAGCCCGGGCGGCGGACTAGAGACCCAGTACTTC. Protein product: CASSPGGGLETQYF.

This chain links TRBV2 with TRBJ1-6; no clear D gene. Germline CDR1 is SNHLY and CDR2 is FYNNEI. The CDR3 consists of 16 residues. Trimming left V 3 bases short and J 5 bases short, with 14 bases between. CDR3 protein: CASSEEHIKNNSPLHF. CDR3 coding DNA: TGTGCCAGCAGTGAGGAACACATCAAGAATAATTCACCCCTCCACTTT.

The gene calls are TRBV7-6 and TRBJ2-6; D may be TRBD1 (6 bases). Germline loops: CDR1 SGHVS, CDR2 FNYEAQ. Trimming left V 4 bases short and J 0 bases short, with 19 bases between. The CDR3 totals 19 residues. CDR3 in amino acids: CASSSYNRGQSSGANVLTF. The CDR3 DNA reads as TGTGCCAGCAGCTCTTATAATCGGGGACAAAGCTCTGGGGCCAACGTCCTGACTTTC.

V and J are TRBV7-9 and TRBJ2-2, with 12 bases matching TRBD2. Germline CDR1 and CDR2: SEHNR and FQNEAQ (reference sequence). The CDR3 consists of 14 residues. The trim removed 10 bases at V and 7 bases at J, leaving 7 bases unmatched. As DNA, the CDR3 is TGTGCCACCCGACTAGCGGGGGTTGACGGGGAGCTGTTTTTT. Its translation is CATRLAGVDGELFF.

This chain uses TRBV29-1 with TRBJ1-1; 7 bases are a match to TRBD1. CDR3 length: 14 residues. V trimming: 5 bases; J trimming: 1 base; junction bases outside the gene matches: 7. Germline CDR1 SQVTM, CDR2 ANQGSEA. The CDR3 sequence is CSVKWDSSNTEAFF. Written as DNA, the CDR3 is TGCAGCGTTAAATGGGACAGCTCGAACACTGAAGCTTTCTTT.

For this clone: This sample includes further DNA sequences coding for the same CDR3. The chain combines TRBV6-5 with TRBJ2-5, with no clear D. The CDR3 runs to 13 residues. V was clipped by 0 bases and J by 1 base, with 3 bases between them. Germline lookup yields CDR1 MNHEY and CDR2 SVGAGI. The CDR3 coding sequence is TGTGCCAGCAGTTACTCCCGCCAAGAGACCCAGTACTTC. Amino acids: CASSYSRQETQYF.

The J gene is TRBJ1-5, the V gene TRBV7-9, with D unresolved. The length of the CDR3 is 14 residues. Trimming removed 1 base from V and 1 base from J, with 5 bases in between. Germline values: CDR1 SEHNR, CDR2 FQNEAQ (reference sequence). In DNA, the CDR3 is TGTGCCAGCAGCTTAGGTCGAAGCAATCAGCCCCAGCATTTT. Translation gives CASSLGRSNQPQHF.

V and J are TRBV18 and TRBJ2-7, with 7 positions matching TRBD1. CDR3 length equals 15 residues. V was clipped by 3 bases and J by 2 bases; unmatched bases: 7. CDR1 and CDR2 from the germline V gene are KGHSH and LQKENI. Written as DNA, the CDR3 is TGTGCCAGCTCACCCGAGCTAGGGGGCCCCTACGAGCAGTACTTC. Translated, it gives CASSPELGGPYEQYF.

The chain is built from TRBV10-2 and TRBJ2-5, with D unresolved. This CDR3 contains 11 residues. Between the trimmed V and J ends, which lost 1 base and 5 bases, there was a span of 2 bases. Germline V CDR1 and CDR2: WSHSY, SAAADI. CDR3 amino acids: CASSEWETQYF. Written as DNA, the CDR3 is TGCGCCAGCAGTGAGTGGGAGACCCAGTACTTC.

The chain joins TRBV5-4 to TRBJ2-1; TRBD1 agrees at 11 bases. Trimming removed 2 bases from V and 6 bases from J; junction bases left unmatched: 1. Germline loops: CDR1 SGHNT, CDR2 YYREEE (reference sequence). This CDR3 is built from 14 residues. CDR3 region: CASSLGTGGNEQFF. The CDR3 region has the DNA TGTGCCAGCAGCTTAGGGACAGGGGGCAATGAGCAGTTCTTC.

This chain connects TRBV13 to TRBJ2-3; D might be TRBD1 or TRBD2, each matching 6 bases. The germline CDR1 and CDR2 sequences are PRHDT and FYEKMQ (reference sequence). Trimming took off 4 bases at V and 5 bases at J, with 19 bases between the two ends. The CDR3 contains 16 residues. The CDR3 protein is CASSSGAQVRKDTQYF. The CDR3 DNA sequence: TGTGCCAGCAGCTCGGGGGCCCAAGTAAGGAAAGATACGCAGTATTTT. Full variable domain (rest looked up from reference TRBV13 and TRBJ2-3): AAGVIQSPRHLIKEKRETATLKCYPIPRHDTVYWYQQGPGQDPQFLISFYEKMQSDKGSIPDRFSAQQFSDYHSELNMSSLELGDSALYFCASSSGAQVRKDTQYFGPGTRLTVL.